Listed below are T cell receptor beta chains from one sample, sequenced in a study of blood T cell repertoires in COVID-19. Profiled with immunoSEQ multiplex PCR; TCRdb holds only in-frame clones, not every one. The repertoire holds approximately 210,000 clones, with around 86% as singletons. Material: PBMCs or T cells enriched from blood (not recorded which). All receptors come from a young man in a cohort exposed to, infected with or recovered from COVID-19 (not recorded which). CDR3s include the opening cysteine and the closing phenylalanine or tryptophan. D genes are given only for firm matches. Size is omitted from some rows. Given values are once, few, many or a class for expanded clones.

j_call v_call cdr3_length d_call clone_size cdr3_aa cdr3_nt
TRBJ1-1 TRBV14 12 . . CASSRTGQEAFF TGTGCCAGCAGCCGAACGGGACAAGAAGCTTTCTTT
TRBJ2-7 TRBV16 14 . . CASSPTVSSYEQYF TGTGCCAGCAGCCCTACAGTCAGTTCCTACGAGCAGTACTTC
TRBJ1-2 TRBV18 16 TRBD1 . CASSPPLGTGSIGYTF TGTGCCAGCTCACCGCCTCTAGGGACAGGGTCGATTGGCTACACCTTC
TRBJ2-1 TRBV5-1 15 . . CASSYLTRQYNEQFF TGCGCCAGCAGCTACCTAACCCGACAGTACAATGAGCAGTTCTTC
TRBJ2-5 TRBV28 14 . . CASSHDGQQETQYF TGTGCCAGCAGCCACGACGGACAGCAAGAGACCCAGTACTTC
TRBJ1-5 TRBV24-1 18 . . CATSDSRSSGSWNQPQHF TGTGCCACCAGTGATTCCCGATCCTCGGGAAGCTGGAATCAGCCCCAGCATTTT
TRBJ2-5 TRBV9 16 . . CASSVGAAGVQETQYF TGTGCCAGCAGCGTAGGCGCAGCGGGCGTTCAAGAGACCCAGTACTTC
TRBJ1-5 TRBV7-8 14 . few CASSPDSFNQPQHF TGTGCCAGCAGCCCAGACAGTTTCAATCAGCCCCAGCATTTT
TRBJ2-5 TRBV28 15 TRBD2 . CASSRAISSGETQYF TGTGCCAGTTCCCGAGCAATCTCTAGCGGTGAGACCCAGTACTTC
TRBJ2-5 TRBV5-1 15 TRBD1 once CASSRGQGAQETQYF TGCGCCAGCAGCCGGGGACAGGGGGCTCAAGAGACCCAGTACTTC
TRBJ2-1 TRBV27 17 TRBD2 . CASSLFGGGASYNEQFF TGTGCCAGCAGTTTATTCGGGGGAGGGGCCTCCTACAATGAGCAGTTCTTC
TRBJ2-7 TRBV18 15 . once CASSAEGEGNYEQYF TGTGCCAGCTCCGCTGAGGGGGAGGGGAACTACGAGCAGTACTTC